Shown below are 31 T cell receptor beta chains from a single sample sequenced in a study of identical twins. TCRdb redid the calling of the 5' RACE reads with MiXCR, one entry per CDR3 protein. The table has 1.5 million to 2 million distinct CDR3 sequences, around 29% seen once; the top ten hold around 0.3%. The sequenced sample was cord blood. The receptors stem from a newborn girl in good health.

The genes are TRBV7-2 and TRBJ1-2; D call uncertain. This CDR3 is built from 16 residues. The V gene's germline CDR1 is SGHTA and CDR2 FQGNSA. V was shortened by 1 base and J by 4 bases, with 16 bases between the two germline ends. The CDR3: CASSLDSVGAGYGYTF. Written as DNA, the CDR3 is TGTGCCAGCAGCTTAGACTCAGTGGGCGCAGGCTATGGCTACACCTTC.

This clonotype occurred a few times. The CDR3 DNA is TGTGCCAGCAGGGCTGACAGGTCTAACTATGGCTACACCTTC. Translating gives CASRADRSNYGYTF. This chain links TRBV6-6 with TRBJ1-2; tentative D call: TRBD1 (6 bases). Germline assignment: CDR1 MNHNY and CDR2 SVGAGI (reference sequence). The CDR3 is 14 residues long. V was cut by 6 bases and J by 0 bases, with 11 bases left in between.

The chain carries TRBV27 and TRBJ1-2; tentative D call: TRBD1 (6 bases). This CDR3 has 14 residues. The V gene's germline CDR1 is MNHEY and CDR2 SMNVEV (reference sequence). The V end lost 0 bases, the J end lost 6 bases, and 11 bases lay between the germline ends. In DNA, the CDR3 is TGTGCCAGCAGTTTATCACAGGGTTTGAATGGCTACACCTTC. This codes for CASSLSQGLNGYTF.

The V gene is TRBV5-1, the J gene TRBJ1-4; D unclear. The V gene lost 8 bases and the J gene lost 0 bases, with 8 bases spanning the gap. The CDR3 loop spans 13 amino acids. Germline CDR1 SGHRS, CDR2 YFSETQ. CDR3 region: CASQEATNEKLFF. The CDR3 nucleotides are TGCGCCAGTCAGGAAGCAACTAATGAAAAACTGTTTTTT.

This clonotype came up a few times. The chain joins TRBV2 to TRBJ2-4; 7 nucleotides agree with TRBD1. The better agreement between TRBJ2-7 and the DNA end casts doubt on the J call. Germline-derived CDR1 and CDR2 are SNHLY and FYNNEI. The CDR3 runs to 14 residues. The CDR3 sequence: CASVWDSGLYEQYF. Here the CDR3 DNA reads TGTGCCAGCGTCTGGGACAGTGGCCTCTACGAGCAGTACTTC.

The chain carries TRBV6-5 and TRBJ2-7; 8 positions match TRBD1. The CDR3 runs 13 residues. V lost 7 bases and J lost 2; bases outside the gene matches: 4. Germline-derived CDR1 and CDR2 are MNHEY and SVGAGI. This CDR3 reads CASKDRATYEQYF. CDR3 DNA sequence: TGTGCCAGCAAGGACAGGGCTACCTACGAGCAGTACTTC.

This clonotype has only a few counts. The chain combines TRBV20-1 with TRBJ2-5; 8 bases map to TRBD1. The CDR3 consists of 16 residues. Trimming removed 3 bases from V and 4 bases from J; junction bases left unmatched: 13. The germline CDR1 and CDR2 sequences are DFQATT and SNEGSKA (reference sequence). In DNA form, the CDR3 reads TGCAGTGCTAGTGGGACAGGCTCCGTTGCGATAGAGACCCAGTACTTC. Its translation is CSASGTGSVAIETQYF.

CDR3 coding DNA: TGTGCCAGCAAGACTAGCGGGATCTATGAGCAGTTCTTC. Translating it yields CASKTSGIYEQFF. The chain joins TRBV12-3 or TRBV12-4 to TRBJ2-1; 11 bases fit TRBD2. The CDR3 runs to 13 residues. The junction had 4 bases not matched to a gene; V was cut back by 7 bases and J by 8 bases.

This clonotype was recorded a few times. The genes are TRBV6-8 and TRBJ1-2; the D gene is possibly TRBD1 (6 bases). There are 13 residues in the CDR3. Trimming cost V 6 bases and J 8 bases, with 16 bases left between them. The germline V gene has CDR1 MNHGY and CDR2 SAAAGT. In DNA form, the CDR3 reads TGTGCCAGCAGAACAACAGGGAATGAAGGCTACACCTTC. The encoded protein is CASRTTGNEGYTF.

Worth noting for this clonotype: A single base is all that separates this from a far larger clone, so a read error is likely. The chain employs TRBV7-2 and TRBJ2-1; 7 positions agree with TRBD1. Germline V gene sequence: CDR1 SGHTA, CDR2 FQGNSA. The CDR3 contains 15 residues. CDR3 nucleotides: TGTGCCAGCAGCTTAGACAGGGGCTCCTACAATGAGCTGTTCTTC. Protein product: CASSLDRGSYNELFF.

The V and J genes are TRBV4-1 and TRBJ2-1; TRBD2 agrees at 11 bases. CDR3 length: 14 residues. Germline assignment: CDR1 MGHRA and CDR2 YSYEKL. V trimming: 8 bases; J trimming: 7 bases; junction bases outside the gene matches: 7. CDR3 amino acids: CASRSGGARNEQFF. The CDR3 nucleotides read TGCGCCAGCCGTAGCGGGGGGGCCAGAAATGAGCAGTTCTTC.

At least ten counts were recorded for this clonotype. As DNA, the CDR3 is TGTGCCAGCAGTTACTCGACTAGCCGAGGCACAGATACGCAGTATTTT. Translating gives CASSYSTSRGTDTQYF. The chain employs TRBV6-6 and TRBJ2-3; 7 bases match TRBD2. Germline CDR1 reads MNHNY; CDR2 reads SVGAGI (reference sequence). The CDR3 is 16 amino acids. Trimming at V came to 0 bases and at J to 1 base, leaving 4 bases not matched to a gene.

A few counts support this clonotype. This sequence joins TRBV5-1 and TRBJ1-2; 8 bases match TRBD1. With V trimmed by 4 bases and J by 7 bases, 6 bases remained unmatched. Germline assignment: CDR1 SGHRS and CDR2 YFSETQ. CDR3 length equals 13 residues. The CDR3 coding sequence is TGCGCCAGCAGCCCCAGGGGGCCGCGTGGCTACACCTTC. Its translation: CASSPRGPRGYTF.

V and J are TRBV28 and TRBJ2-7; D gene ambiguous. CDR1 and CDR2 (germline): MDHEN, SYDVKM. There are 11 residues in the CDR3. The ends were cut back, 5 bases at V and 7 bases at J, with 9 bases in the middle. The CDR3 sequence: CASSRFGEQYF. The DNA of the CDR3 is TGTGCCAGCAGTAGGTTCGGGGAGCAGTACTTC.

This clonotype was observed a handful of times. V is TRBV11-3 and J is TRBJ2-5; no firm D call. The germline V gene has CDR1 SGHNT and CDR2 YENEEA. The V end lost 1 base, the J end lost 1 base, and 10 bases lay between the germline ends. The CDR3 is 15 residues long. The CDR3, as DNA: TGTGCCAGCAGCTTAGCGGAAGCACCCCAAGAGACCCAGTACTTC. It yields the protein CASSLAEAPQETQYF.

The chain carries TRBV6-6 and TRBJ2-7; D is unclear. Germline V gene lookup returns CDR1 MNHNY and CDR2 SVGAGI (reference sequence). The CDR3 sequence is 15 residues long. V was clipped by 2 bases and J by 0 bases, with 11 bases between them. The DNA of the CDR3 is TGTGCCAGCAGTTACGAAGGAATTCCCTCCTACGAGCAGTACTTC. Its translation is CASSYEGIPSYEQYF.

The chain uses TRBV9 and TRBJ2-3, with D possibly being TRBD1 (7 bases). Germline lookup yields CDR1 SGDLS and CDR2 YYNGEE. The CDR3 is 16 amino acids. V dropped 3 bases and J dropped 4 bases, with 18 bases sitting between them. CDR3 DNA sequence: TGTGCCAGCAGCGAGACTTGGGGCAGGGGGGCAGATACGCAGTATTTT. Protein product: CASSETWGRGADTQYF.

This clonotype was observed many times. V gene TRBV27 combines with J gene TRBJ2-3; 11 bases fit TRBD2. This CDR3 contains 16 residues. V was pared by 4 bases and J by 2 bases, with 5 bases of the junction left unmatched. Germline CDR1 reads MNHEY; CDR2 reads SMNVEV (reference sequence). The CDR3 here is CASSSRLAGNTDTQYF. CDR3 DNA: TGTGCCAGCAGTTCCCGACTAGCGGGGAACACAGATACGCAGTATTTT.

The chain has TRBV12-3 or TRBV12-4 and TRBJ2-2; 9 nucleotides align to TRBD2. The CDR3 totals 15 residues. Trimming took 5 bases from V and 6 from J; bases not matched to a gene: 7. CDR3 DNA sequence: TGTGCCAGCAGTCCAAGCGGGAGGTGGGCCGGGGAGCTGTTTTTT. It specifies CASSPSGRWAGELFF.

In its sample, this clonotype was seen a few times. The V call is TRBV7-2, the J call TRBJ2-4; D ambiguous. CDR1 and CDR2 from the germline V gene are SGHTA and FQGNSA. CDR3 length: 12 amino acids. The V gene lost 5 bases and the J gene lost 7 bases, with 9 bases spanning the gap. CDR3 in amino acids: CASSEARNIQYF. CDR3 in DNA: TGTGCCAGCAGCGAAGCCCGGAACATTCAGTACTTC.

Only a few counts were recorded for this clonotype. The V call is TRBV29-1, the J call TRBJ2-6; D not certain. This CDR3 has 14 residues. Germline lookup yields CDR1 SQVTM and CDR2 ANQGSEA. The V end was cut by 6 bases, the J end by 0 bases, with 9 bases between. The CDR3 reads CSVLSASGANVLTF. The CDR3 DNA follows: TGCAGCGTGCTTAGTGCCTCTGGGGCCAACGTCCTGACTTTC.

The CDR3 protein is CASSRRGFGETQYF. CDR3 in DNA: TGCGCCAGCAGCCGGAGGGGATTCGGAGAGACCCAGTACTTC. The V and J genes are TRBV4-1 and TRBJ2-5, with TRBD2 as a possible D gene (6 bases). There are 14 residues in the CDR3. Germline-derived CDR1 and CDR2 are MGHRA and YSYEKL. With 4 bases removed from V and 4 bases from J, the gap between germline ends came to 13 bases.

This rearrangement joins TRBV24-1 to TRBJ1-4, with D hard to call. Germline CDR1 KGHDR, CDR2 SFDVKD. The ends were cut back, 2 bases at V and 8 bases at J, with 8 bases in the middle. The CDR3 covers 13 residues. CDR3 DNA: TGTGCCACCAGTGATTCGTCGGAGGAAAAACTGTTTTTT. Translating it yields CATSDSSEEKLFF.

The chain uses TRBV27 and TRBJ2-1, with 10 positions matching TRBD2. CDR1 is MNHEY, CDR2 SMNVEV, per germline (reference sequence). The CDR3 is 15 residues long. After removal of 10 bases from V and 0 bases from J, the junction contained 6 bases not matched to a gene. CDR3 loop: CAISLAGASYNEQFF. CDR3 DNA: TGTGCCATTTCCCTAGCGGGAGCCTCCTACAATGAGCAGTTCTTC.

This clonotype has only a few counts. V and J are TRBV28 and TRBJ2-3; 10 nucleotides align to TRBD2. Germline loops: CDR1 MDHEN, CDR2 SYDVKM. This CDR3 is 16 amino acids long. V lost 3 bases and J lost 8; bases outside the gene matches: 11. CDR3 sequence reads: CASSFWSGRERSTQYF. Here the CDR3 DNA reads TGTGCCAGCAGTTTCTGGAGCGGGAGGGAGCGGAGTACGCAGTATTTT.

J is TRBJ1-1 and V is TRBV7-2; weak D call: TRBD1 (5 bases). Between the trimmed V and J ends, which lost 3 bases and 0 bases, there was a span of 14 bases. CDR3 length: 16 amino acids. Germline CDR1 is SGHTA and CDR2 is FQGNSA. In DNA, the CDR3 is TGTGCCAGCAGCTTGGGTCGACAGCCCATGAACACTGAAGCTTTCTTT. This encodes CASSLGRQPMNTEAFF.

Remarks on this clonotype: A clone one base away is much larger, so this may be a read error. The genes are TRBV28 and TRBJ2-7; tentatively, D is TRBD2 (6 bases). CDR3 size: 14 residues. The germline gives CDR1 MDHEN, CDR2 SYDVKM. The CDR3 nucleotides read TGTGCCAGCAGTTTCACCGGGAGTTCCTGCGAGCAGTACTTC. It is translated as CASSFTGSSCEQYF.

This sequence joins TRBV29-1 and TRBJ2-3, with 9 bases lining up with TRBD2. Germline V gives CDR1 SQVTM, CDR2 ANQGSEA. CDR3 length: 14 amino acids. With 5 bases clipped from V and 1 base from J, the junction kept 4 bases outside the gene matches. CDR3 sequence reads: CSVCGGARTDTQYF. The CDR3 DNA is TGCAGCGTTTGCGGGGGGGCCCGCACAGATACGCAGTATTTT.

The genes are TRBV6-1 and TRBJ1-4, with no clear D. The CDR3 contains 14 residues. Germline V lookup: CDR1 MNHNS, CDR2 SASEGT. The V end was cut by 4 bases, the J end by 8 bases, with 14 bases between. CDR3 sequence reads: CASSGAPLGEKLFF. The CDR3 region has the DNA TGTGCCAGCAGTGGGGCCCCCTTAGGGGAAAAACTGTTTTTT.

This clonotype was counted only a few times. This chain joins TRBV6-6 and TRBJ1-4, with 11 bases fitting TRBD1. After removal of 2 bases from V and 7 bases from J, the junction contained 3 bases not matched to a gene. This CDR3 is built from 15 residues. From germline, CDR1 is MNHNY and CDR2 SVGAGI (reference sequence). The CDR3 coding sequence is TGTGCCAGCAGTTACCCCGGGACAGGGGGTGAAAAACTGTTTTTT. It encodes CASSYPGTGGEKLFF.

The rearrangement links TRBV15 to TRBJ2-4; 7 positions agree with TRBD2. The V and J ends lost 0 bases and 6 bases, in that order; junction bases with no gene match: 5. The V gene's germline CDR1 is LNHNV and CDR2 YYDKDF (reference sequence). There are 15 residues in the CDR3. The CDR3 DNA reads TGTGCCACCAGCAGAGAACGAGGGAGGGGAAACATTCAGTACTTC. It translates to CATSRERGRGNIQYF.